One T cell receptor beta chain is described in this entry. The record originates from a study of blood T cell repertoires in COVID-19. Between the trimmed V and J ends, which lost 1 base and 8 bases, there was a span of 15 bases. Per the germline V gene, CDR1 is SGHRS and CDR2 is YFSETQ. The CDR3 totals 15 residues. The assay was immunoSEQ multiplex PCR, and TCRdb's table has in-frame clones only and misses some. The table records approximately 170,000 clones, about 85% of them present only once. Material: peripheral blood. This receptor was taken from a woman of 80 years or more with COVID-19, enrolled during active disease. The chain links TRBV5-1 to TRBJ1-4, with D possibly being TRBD1 (5 bases). This chain's CDR3 is CASSLKPGIKEKLFF. As DNA, the CDR3 is TGCGCCAGCAGCTTGAAGCCAGGGATCAAGGAAAAACTGTTTTTT.